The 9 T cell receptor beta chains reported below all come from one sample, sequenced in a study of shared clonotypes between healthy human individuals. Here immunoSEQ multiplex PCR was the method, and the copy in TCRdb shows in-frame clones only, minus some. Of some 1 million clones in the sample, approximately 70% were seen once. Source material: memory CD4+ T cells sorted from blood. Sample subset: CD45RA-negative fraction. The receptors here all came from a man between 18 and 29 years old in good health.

CDR3 nucleotides: TGTGCCAGCAGTATTGCGACAGGCGGCACCGGGGAGCTGTTTTTT. Encoded protein: CASSIATGGTGELFF. V gene TRBV11-3 combines with J gene TRBJ2-2, with a possible D match to TRBD1 (6 bases). This CDR3 region has 15 residues. CDR1 is SGHNT, CDR2 YENEEA, per germline. With 6 bases removed from V and 4 bases from J, the gap between germline ends came to 15 bases.

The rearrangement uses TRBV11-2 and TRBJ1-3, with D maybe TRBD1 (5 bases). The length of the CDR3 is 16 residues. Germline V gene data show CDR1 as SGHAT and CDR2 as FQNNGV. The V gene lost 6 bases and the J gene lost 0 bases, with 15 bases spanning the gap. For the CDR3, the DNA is TGTGCCAGCAGGAGAACAGGCCCCTTCTCTGGAAACACCATATATTTT. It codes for CASRRTGPFSGNTIYF.

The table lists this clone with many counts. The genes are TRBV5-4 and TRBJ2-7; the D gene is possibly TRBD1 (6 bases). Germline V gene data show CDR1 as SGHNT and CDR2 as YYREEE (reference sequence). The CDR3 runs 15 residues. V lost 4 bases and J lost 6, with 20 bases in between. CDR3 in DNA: TGTGCCAGCAGCGGCCCCACAGGGTTCCTAGGCGAGCAGTACTTC. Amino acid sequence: CASSGPTGFLGEQYF.

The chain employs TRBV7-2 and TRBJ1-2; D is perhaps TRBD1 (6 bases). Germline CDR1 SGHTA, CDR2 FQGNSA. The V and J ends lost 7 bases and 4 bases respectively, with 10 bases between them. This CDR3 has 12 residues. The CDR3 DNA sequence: TGTGCCAGCACCGAAGGGGGCTATGGCTACACCTTC. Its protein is CASTEGGYGYTF.

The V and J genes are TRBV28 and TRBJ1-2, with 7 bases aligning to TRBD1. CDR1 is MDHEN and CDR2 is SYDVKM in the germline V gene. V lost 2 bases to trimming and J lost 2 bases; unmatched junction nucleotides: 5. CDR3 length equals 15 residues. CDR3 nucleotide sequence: TGTGCCAGCAGTTTAGTCGGGACAGCGAACTATGGCTACACCTTC. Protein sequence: CASSLVGTANYGYTF.

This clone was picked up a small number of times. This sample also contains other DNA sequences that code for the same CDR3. CDR3 region: CASSLGQGNTEAFF. The CDR3 nucleotides read TGTGCCAGCAGCTTAGGACAGGGGAACACTGAAGCTTTCTTT. This rearrangement joins TRBV14 to TRBJ1-1; 8 bases are shared with TRBD1. Looked up from germline, CDR1 is SGHDN and CDR2 is FVKESK. The CDR3 covers 14 residues. J lost 1 base, V lost 5 bases, and 3 bases had no gene match.

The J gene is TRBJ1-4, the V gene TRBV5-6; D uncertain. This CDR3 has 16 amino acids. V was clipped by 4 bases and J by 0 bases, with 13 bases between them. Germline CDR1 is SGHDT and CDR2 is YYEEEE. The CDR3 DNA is TGTGCCAGCAGCCGCCGACACACGTCAACTAATGAAAAACTGTTTTTT. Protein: CASSRRHTSTNEKLFF.

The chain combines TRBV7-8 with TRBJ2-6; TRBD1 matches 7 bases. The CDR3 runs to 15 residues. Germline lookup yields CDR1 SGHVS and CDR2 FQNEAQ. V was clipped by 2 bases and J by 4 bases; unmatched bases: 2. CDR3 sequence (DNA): TGTGCCAGCAGCTTAACAGGGGTGGGGGCCAACGTCCTGACTTTC. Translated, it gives CASSLTGVGANVLTF.

The CDR3 DNA follows: TGTGCCAGCAGCCTTTCAGATAGGACGCCCCAGCATTTT. It translates to CASSLSDRTPQHF. The V gene is TRBV6-6, the J gene TRBJ1-5; D is uncertain. V lost 6 bases and J lost 9, with 15 bases in between. CDR1 MNHNY and CDR2 SVGAGI come from the germline V gene (reference sequence). The CDR3 is made up of 13 amino acids.